The 25 T cell receptor beta chains below were found in one sample sequenced in a study of T cell responses to AZD1222 COVID-19 vaccine. Here immunoSEQ multiplex PCR was the method, and the copy in TCRdb shows in-frame clones only, minus some. The profile shows about 120,000 clones, about 86% of them singletons. Sequences were derived from peripheral blood, sampled on day 0 of AZD1222 vaccination. These receptors all stem from an adult in good health.

Only one count was recorded for this clone. This chain connects TRBV6-5 to TRBJ2-5; D is undetermined. Germline V gene data show CDR1 as MNHEY and CDR2 as SVGAGI. Trimming shortened V by 0 bases and J by 4 bases, and 9 bases separated the two germline ends. CDR3 length: 14 amino acids. CDR3 loop: CASSYSNGGETQYF. The CDR3 DNA reads TGTGCCAGCAGTTACTCAAATGGCGGAGAGACCCAGTACTTC.

The chain links TRBV7-9 to TRBJ1-1; a possible D gene is TRBD1 (5 bases). Germline V gives CDR1 SEHNR, CDR2 FQNEAQ (reference sequence). Trimming took off 5 bases at V and 5 bases at J, with 18 bases between the two ends. This CDR3 has 15 residues. The CDR3 region is CASSLFQGLGTEAFF. CDR3 bases: TGTGCCAGCAGCCTATTCCAGGGCCTGGGGACTGAAGCTTTCTTT.

The chain has TRBV4-3 and TRBJ2-1, with 8 bases matching TRBD2. This CDR3 is 16 amino acids long. V shed 0 bases and J 9 bases; nucleotides not matched to a gene: 10. In germline, CDR1 is LGHNA, CDR2 YSLEER. CDR3 nucleotide sequence: TGCGCCAGCAGCCAAGAACCCTTAACGGGAGGGACTGAGCAGTTCTTC. Translation: CASSQEPLTGGTEQFF.

The V and J genes are TRBV19 and TRBJ2-6; D uncertain. Germline V gene data show CDR1 as LNHDA and CDR2 as SQIVND (reference sequence). The CDR3 loop spans 13 amino acids. Trimming left V 9 bases short and J 2 bases short, with 8 bases between. The CDR3, as DNA: TGTGCCAGCAAACCGACTGGGGCCAACGTCCTGACTTTC. It encodes CASKPTGANVLTF. Full variable domain (missing parts from reference TRBV19 and TRBJ2-6): DGGITQSPKYLFRKEGQNVTLSCEQNLNHDAMYWYRQDPGQGLRLIYYSQIVNDFQKGDIAEGYSVSREKKESFPLTVTSAQKNPTAFYLCASKPTGANVLTFGAGSRLTVL.

In this sample, this clone turned up a few times. V usage is TRBV11-1 and J usage is TRBJ2-3; TRBD1 matches 11 bases. Germline CDR1 reads SGHAT; CDR2 reads FQDESV (reference sequence). J was trimmed by 4 bases and V by 4 bases; bases with no gene match: 7. The CDR3 sequence is 16 residues long. The CDR3 here is CASSSRAGQGADTQYF. For the CDR3, the DNA is TGTGCCAGCAGCTCCCGGGCGGGACAGGGGGCAGATACGCAGTATTTT.

The rearrangement links TRBV11-3 to TRBJ2-3; D is unresolved. Germline CDR1 and CDR2: SGHNT and YENEEA. The CDR3 covers 13 residues. Trimming shortened V by 4 bases and J by 6 bases, and 11 bases separated the two germline ends. CDR3 protein: CASSSSPRDTQYF. CDR3 bases: TGTGCCAGCAGCTCTTCCCCCCGGGATACGCAGTATTTT.

The chain has TRBV5-6 and TRBJ2-7, with D perhaps matching TRBD1 or TRBD2 (5 bases each). The CDR3 runs 15 residues. Germline V lookup: CDR1 SGHDT, CDR2 YYEEEE. V shed 4 bases and J shed 6 bases, with 20 bases lying between them. CDR3 nucleotide sequence: TGTGCCAGCAGCCTACCAGGGTTTGTACGGGGCGAGCAGTACTTC. Residues: CASSLPGFVRGEQYF.

This chain links TRBV5-1 with TRBJ2-5, with D perhaps matching TRBD2 (5 bases). Between the trimmed V and J ends, which lost 5 bases and 5 bases, there was a span of 19 bases. The length of the CDR3 is 15 residues. The germline V gene has CDR1 SGHRS and CDR2 YFSETQ. CDR3 coding DNA: TGCGCCAGCAGTCTGGCTGGTCTAGCCGGCGAGACCCAGTACTTC. This gives the protein CASSLAGLAGETQYF. Variable domain in full (rest from reference TRBV5-1 and TRBJ2-5): KAGVTQTPRYLIKTRGQQVTLSCSPISGHRSVSWYQQTPGQGLQFLFEYFSETQRNKGNFPGRFSGRQFSNSRSEMNVSTLELGDSALYLCASSLAGLAGETQYFGPGTRLLVL.

This clone was observed once. Here the CDR3 DNA reads TGTGCCAGCAGTTTCGGATCCCGCACAGATACGCAGTATTTT. Its translation: CASSFGSRTDTQYF. The V gene is TRBV6-5, the J gene TRBJ2-3; no clear D gene. Germline V gives CDR1 MNHEY, CDR2 SVGAGI. Trimming stripped 4 bases from V and 1 base from J, with 9 bases between. CDR3 length equals 14 residues.

J is TRBJ2-7 and V is TRBV5-1; 10 nucleotides match TRBD1. V trimming: 5 bases; J trimming: 3 bases; junction bases outside the gene matches: 5. CDR1 SGHRS and CDR2 YFSETQ come from the germline V gene. The CDR3 totals 14 residues. The CDR3 loop is CASRGDRGNYEQYF. The CDR3 DNA sequence: TGCGCCAGCAGGGGGGACAGGGGAAACTACGAGCAGTACTTC.

The V call is TRBV7-9, the J call TRBJ2-7; TRBD1 is a possible D gene (6 bases). The germline V gene has CDR1 SEHNR and CDR2 FQNEAQ (reference sequence). The V gene lost 4 bases and the J gene lost 3 bases, with 16 bases spanning the gap. This CDR3 comprises 15 residues. The CDR3 here is CASSSRTAKGYEQYF. The CDR3 DNA reads TGTGCCAGCAGCTCCAGGACAGCCAAGGGCTACGAGCAGTACTTC.

This chain uses TRBV7-9 with TRBJ1-2; 9 bases align to TRBD1. V gave up 5 bases and J gave up 3 bases; unmatched junction bases: 7. CDR1 SEHNR and CDR2 FQNEAQ come from the germline V gene (reference sequence). The CDR3 spans 15 residues. The CDR3 bases are TGTGCCAGCAGCAAAGGACAGGGGATCGACTATGGCTACACCTTC. It is translated as CASSKGQGIDYGYTF.

This chain links TRBV5-4 with TRBJ2-2, with D uncertain. The V gene's germline CDR1 is SGHNT and CDR2 YYREEE (reference sequence). The V end lost 0 bases, the J end lost 2 bases, and 8 bases lay between the germline ends. The CDR3 is 15 amino acids. The CDR3 protein is CASSLAAGNTGELFF. The CDR3 bases are TGTGCCAGCAGCTTGGCGGCAGGAAACACCGGGGAGCTGTTTTTT.

CDR3 in amino acids: CASSPPRGQNTEAFF. Here the CDR3 DNA reads TGTGCCAGCAGTCCCCCCCGGGGACAGAACACTGAAGCTTTCTTT. The chain links TRBV27 to TRBJ1-1; tentative D call: TRBD1 (6 bases). V gave up 5 bases and J gave up 1 base, with 14 bases separating them. Germline CDR1 reads MNHEY; CDR2 reads SMNVEV (reference sequence). This CDR3 is built from 15 residues.

This chain links TRBV4-1 with TRBJ2-1; 10 nucleotides agree with TRBD2. V dropped 4 bases and J dropped 4; count of bases not matched to a gene: 10. CDR1 and CDR2 from the germline V gene are MGHRA and YSYEKL. The CDR3 is made up of 17 amino acids. CDR3 loop: CASSPEGSGRKYNEQFF. CDR3 nucleotide sequence: TGCGCCAGCAGCCCAGAGGGTAGCGGGAGGAAATACAATGAGCAGTTCTTC.

The CDR3 region has the DNA TGTGCCAGTAGGAAGGGACAGAGCTACAATGAGCAGTTCTTC. This translates into CASRKGQSYNEQFF. V is TRBV19 and J is TRBJ2-1; 7 bases are a match to TRBD1. CDR1 is LNHDA, CDR2 SQIVND, per germline (reference sequence). With 6 bases clipped from V and 3 bases from J, the junction kept 5 bases outside the gene matches. The CDR3 has 14 amino acids.

V gene TRBV7-2 combines with J gene TRBJ2-7, with a weak D call TRBD2 (6 bases). Germline lookup yields CDR1 SGHTA and CDR2 FQGNSA. The V end was cut by 1 base, the J end by 5 bases, with 12 bases between. This CDR3 region has 14 residues. CDR3 in amino acids: CASSLGRGMDEQYF. In nucleotides, the CDR3 is TGTGCCAGCAGCTTAGGTCGGGGGATGGACGAGCAGTACTTC.

The chain recombines TRBV28 with TRBJ2-5; D call uncertain. From germline, CDR1 is MDHEN and CDR2 SYDVKM. V lost 4 bases, J lost 0 bases, and 6 bases lay in between. This CDR3 region has 13 residues. CDR3 bases: TGTGCCAGCAGTTACACAGACCAAGAGACCCAGTACTTC. Translation: CASSYTDQETQYF.

The chain joins TRBV28 to TRBJ1-2; the D is unclear. This CDR3 is 13 amino acids long. The ends were cut back, 10 bases at V and 5 bases at J, with 17 bases in the middle. CDR1 and CDR2 from the germline V gene are MDHEN and SYDVKM. CDR3 sequence (DNA): TGTGCCAACTGGGATCCGAGAGGGTATGGCTACACCTTC. Protein product: CANWDPRGYGYTF.

The gene calls are TRBV5-1 and TRBJ1-5, with D uncertain. The CDR3 is 14 residues long. Germline CDR1 SGHRS, CDR2 YFSETQ. V gave up 1 base and J gave up 8 bases, with 13 bases separating them. The chain's CDR3 is CASSLSTGKEPQHF. Written as DNA, the CDR3 is TGCGCCAGCAGCTTGTCGACTGGGAAAGAGCCCCAGCATTTT.

The gene calls are TRBV30 and TRBJ1-6; 10 bases are a match to TRBD1. V gave up 3 bases and J gave up 10 bases; unmatched junction bases: 6. This CDR3 has 14 amino acids. CDR1 is GTSNPN, CDR2 SVGIG, per germline (reference sequence). The DNA for the CDR3 is TGTGCCTGGAGGAAGGGACAGGGGTACTCACCCCTCCACTTT. It is translated as CAWRKGQGYSPLHF.

This clone was counted once. This chain joins TRBV5-1 and TRBJ1-2; 11 nucleotides match TRBD1. Germline lookup yields CDR1 SGHRS and CDR2 YFSETQ. The ends lost 2 bases at V and 6 bases at J; junction bases unmatched: 3. The CDR3 loop spans 14 amino acids. The CDR3, as DNA: TGCGCCAGCAGCTTAGGACAGGGGGCAAATGGCTACACCTTC. Translating gives CASSLGQGANGYTF.

The gene calls are TRBV11-1 and TRBJ2-1; TRBD1 is a possible D gene (5 bases). This CDR3 is 16 amino acids long. Trimming cost V 1 base and J 0 bases, with 10 bases left between them. The germline gives CDR1 SGHAT, CDR2 FQDESV (reference sequence). The CDR3 is CASSLGFQGSYNEQFF. Here the CDR3 DNA reads TGTGCCAGCAGCTTAGGGTTTCAGGGCTCCTACAATGAGCAGTTCTTC.

This clone was counted only a few times. The chain carries TRBV20-1 and TRBJ1-6; D unresolved. The germline V gene has CDR1 DFQATT and CDR2 SNEGSKA (reference sequence). V lost 3 bases to trimming and J lost 9 bases, with 6 bases between them. The CDR3 has 11 amino acids. The CDR3 coding sequence is TGCAGTGCTAGTCGGGCTTCACCCCTCCACTTT. Its translation: CSASRASPLHF.

This clone was recorded only once. The chain recombines TRBV7-9 with TRBJ1-3; D remains ambiguous. Trimming removed 5 bases at V and 0 bases at J, with 11 bases between. In germline, CDR1 is SEHNR, CDR2 FQNEAQ (reference sequence). This CDR3 has 15 residues. The CDR3 spells CASSTYGTSGNTIYF. The DNA for the CDR3 is TGTGCCAGCAGCACCTACGGTACCTCTGGAAACACCATATATTTT. Full variable domain (missing parts from reference TRBV7-9 and TRBJ1-3): DTGVSQNPRHKITKRGQNVTFRCDPISEHNRLYWYRQTLGQGPEFLTYFQNEAQLEKSRLLSDRFSAERPKGSFSTLEIQRTEQGDSAMYLCASSTYGTSGNTIYFGEGSWLTVV.